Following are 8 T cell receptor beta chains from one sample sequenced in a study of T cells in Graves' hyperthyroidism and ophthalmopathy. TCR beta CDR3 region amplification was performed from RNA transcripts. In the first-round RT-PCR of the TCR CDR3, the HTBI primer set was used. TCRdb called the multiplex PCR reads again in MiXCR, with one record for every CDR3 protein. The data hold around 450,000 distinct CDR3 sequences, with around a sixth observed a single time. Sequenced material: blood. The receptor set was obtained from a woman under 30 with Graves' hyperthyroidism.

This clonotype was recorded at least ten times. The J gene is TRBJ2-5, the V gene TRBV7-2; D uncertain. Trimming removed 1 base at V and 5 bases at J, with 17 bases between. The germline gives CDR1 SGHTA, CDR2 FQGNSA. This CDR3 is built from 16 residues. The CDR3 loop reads CASSLDPDLPHETQYF. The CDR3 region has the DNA TGTGCCAGCAGCTTAGATCCCGACTTACCTCACGAGACCCAGTACTTC.

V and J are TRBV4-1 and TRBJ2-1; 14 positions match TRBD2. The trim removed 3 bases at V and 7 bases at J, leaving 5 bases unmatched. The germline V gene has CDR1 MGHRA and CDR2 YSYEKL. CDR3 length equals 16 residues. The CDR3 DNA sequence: TGCGCCAGCAGCCACCCGACTAGCGGGAGGGCAAATGAGCAGTTCTTC. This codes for CASSHPTSGRANEQFF.

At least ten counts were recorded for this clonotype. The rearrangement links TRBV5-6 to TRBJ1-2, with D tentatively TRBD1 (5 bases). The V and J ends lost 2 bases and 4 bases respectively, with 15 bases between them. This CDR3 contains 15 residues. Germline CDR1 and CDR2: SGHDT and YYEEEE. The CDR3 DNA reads TGTGCCAGCAGCTTCCGGGACCGCCTCGGCTATGGCTACACCTTC. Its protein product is CASSFRDRLGYGYTF.

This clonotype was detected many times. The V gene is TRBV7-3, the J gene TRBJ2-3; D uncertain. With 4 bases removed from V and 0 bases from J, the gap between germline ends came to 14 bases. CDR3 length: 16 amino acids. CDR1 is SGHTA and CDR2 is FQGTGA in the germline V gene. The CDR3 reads CASSSLTLISTDTQYF. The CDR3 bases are TGTGCCAGCAGCTCTCTTACCCTAATTAGCACAGATACGCAGTATTTT.

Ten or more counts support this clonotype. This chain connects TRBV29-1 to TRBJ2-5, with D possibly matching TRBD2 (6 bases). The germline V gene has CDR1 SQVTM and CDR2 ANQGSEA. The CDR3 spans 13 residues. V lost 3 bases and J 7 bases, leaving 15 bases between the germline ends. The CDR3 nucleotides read TGCAGCGTTGATCCGGGACTGCCAGGGACCCAGTACTTC. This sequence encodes CSVDPGLPGTQYF. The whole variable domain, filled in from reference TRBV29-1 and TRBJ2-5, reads SAVISQKPSRDICQRGTSLTIQCQVDSQVTMMFWYRQQPGQSLTLIATANQGSEATYESGFVIDKFPISRPNLTFSTLTVSNMSPEDSSIYLCSVDPGLPGTQYFGPGTRLLVL.

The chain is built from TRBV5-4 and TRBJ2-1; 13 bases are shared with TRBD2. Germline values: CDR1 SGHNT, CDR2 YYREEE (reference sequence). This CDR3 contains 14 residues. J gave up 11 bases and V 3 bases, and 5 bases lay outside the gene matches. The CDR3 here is CASSSGLAGDKQFF. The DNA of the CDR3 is TGTGCCAGCAGCTCCGGACTAGCGGGAGATAAGCAGTTCTTC. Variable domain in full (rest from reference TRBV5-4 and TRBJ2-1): ETGVTQSPTHLIKTRGQQVTLRCSSQSGHNTVSWYQQALGQGPQFIFQYYREEENGRGNFPPRFSGLQFPNYSSELNVNALELDDSALYLCASSSGLAGDKQFFGPGTRLTVL.

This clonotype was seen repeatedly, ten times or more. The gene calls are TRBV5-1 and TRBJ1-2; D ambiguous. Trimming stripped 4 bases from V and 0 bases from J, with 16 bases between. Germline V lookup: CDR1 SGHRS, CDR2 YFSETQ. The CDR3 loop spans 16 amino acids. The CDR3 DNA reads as TGCGCCAGCAGCCCGTGGGTGGAACTGACTAACTATGGCTACACCTTC. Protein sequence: CASSPWVELTNYGYTF.

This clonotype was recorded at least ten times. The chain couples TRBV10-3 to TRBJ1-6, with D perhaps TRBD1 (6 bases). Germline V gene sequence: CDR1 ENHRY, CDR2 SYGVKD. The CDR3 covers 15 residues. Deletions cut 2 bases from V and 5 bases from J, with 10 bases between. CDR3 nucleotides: TGTGCCATCAGTGAGATCGCAGGGGATAATTCACCCCTCCACTTT. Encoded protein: CAISEIAGDNSPLHF.